These T cell receptor beta chains were read from a single sample in a study of T cells in Graves' hyperthyroidism and ophthalmopathy. MiXCR, run by TCRdb on the multiplex PCR reads, gives a single entry per CDR3 protein. The top ten clones hold under 55% of a sample with around 500,000 distinct CDR3 sequences, about 22% of them seen once. The sequenced sample consisted of blood. The receptors shown here come from a woman between 70 and 85 years old with Graves' ophthalmopathy. CDR3s include the opening cysteine and the closing phenylalanine or tryptophan. D genes are given only for firm matches. Some rows mark clone size as missing; the rest say once, few, many or name a class of expanded clone.

abundance: .
d_gene: .
v_gene: TRBV29-1
j_gene: TRBJ2-7
CDR3aa: CSGRDLSGEQYF
CDR3nt: TGCAGCGGCCGGGACCTGAGTGGCGAGCAGTACTTC

abundance: few
d_gene: .
v_gene: TRBV4-3
j_gene: TRBJ2-7
CDR3aa: CASSQDRSASYEQYF
CDR3nt: TGCGCCAGCAGCCAAGATCGCAGCGCCTCCTACGAGCAGTACTTC

abundance: few
d_gene: .
v_gene: TRBV19
j_gene: TRBJ2-5
CDR3aa: CASSIGRGFQETQYF
CDR3nt: TGTGCCAGTAGTATTGGGCGGGGCTTCCAAGAGACCCAGTACTTC

abundance: once
d_gene: .
v_gene: TRBV5-1
j_gene: TRBJ1-2
CDR3aa: CASSLLGDANYGYTF
CDR3nt: TGCGCCAGCAGCTTATTGGGGGACGCTAACTATGGCTACACCTTC

abundance: many
d_gene: .
v_gene: TRBV12-3/TRBV12-4
j_gene: TRBJ2-7
CDR3aa: CASSLHTYEQYF
CDR3nt: TGTGCCAGCAGTCTTCATACCTACGAGCAGTACTTC

abundance: .
d_gene: .
v_gene: TRBV20-1
j_gene: TRBJ1-1
CDR3aa: CSARRPGMRTEAFF
CDR3nt: TGCAGTGCTAGGCGTCCGGGAATGAGGACTGAAGCTTTCTTT

abundance: few
d_gene: .
v_gene: TRBV27
j_gene: TRBJ2-1
CDR3aa: CASSLDQPNNEQFF
CDR3nt: TGTGCCAGCAGTTTGGATCAGCCAAACAATGAGCAGTTCTTC

abundance: .
d_gene: TRBD1
v_gene: TRBV3-1
j_gene: TRBJ2-7
CDR3aa: CASSQIKFRGTVTYEQYF
CDR3nt: TGTGCCAGCAGCCAAATCAAGTTTCGTGGGACAGTTACCTACGAGCAGTACTTC

abundance: few
d_gene: TRBD1
v_gene: TRBV5-1
j_gene: TRBJ1-1
CDR3aa: CASSLSAGGNAEAFF
CDR3nt: TGCGCCAGCAGCTTGAGTGCAGGGGGCAATGCTGAAGCTTTCTTT

abundance: few
d_gene: .
v_gene: TRBV5-1
j_gene: TRBJ2-1
CDR3aa: CASSLMGGSYNEQFF
CDR3nt: TGCGCCAGCAGCTTGATGGGGGGTTCCTACAATGAGCAGTTCTTC

abundance: few
d_gene: .
v_gene: TRBV20-1
j_gene: TRBJ1-1
CDR3aa: CSARDFLKQRTEAFF
CDR3nt: TGCAGTGCTAGAGATTTCCTAAAACAGAGAACTGAAGCTTTCTTT

abundance: once
d_gene: .
v_gene: TRBV5-8
j_gene: TRBJ1-4
CDR3aa: CASSFGGLANEKLFF
CDR3nt: TGTGCCAGCAGCTTTGGGGGGCTGGCTAATGAAAAACTGTTTTTT

abundance: .
d_gene: .
v_gene: TRBV7-9
j_gene: TRBJ1-1
CDR3aa: CASSLRQLNTEAFF
CDR3nt: TGTGCCAGCAGCTTACGACAGTTGAACACTGAAGCTTTCTTT

abundance: few
d_gene: .
v_gene: TRBV27
j_gene: TRBJ2-7
CDR3aa: CASSWGYVQYF
CDR3nt: TGTGCCAGCAGTTGGGGGTACGTGCAGTACTTC

abundance: .
d_gene: TRBD1
v_gene: TRBV15
j_gene: TRBJ1-5
CDR3aa: CATSSRGLGVGNQPQHF
CDR3nt: TGTGCCACCAGCAGCAGGGGGCTTGGAGTCGGCAATCAGCCCCAGCATTTT

abundance: .
d_gene: .
v_gene: TRBV7-2
j_gene: TRBJ1-5
CDR3aa: CASSLSVRGSPFNQPQHF
CDR3nt: TGTGCCAGCAGCTTATCTGTCCGGGGAAGCCCTTTCAATCAGCCCCAGCATTTT

abundance: few
d_gene: .
v_gene: TRBV24-1
j_gene: TRBJ1-1
CDR3aa: CATSDHGRAEAFF
CDR3nt: TGTGCCACCAGTGACCACGGCCGGGCTGAAGCTTTCTTT

abundance: .
d_gene: .
v_gene: TRBV7-9
j_gene: TRBJ2-7
CDR3aa: CASRYRGDEQYF
CDR3nt: TGTGCCAGCAGATATAGGGGTGACGAGCAGTACTTC